This entry concerns a single TCR beta chain. What it recognizes is unknown. The germline gives CDR1 MNHEY, CDR2 SVGEGT. Trimming pared 3 bases from V and 7 bases from J, leaving 6 bases between. This CDR3 has 12 residues. These data come from a study of response to subunit inactivated influenza vaccine. Notes on the study in general: Few additional T cells are recruited per seasonal influenza vaccination, authors suggested.

From the RT-PCR reads, TCRdb called clonotypes with MiXCR, one entry per CDR3 protein. Here the sample spans around 850,000 distinct CDR3 sequences, less than 20% being singletons. The clonotype was recovered from a man between 45 and 60 years old who received an inactivated influenza vaccine. The specimen was PBMCs from blood, collected approximately 5 days after vaccination. The chain links TRBV6-2 or TRBV6-3 to TRBJ2-2; D uncertain. Here the CDR3 DNA reads TGTGCCAGCAGTTATCAGGTCGGGGAGCTGTTTTTT. It is translated as CASSYQVGELFF.